Shown below are 27 T cell receptor beta chains from a single sample sequenced in a study of beta chain features in type 1 diabetes. Findings of the study overall: Researchers report that Type 1 diabetes patients had moderately but significantly shorter TCRB CDR3s across all four CD4+ subsets.

Antigens of these TCRs are unknown. TCRB transcripts that were expressed got sequenced, as all of the isolated RNA had been reverse transcribed. Profiling relied on immunoSEQ multiplex PCR, and the TCRdb table lists in-frame clones only, not all of them. The data contain around 310,000 clones, approximately 13% of them seen just once; the ten biggest clones take up roughly 0.015%. Sequencing input: naive CD4+ T cells from blood. Receptor source: a young woman with type 1 diabetes.

The CDR3 spells CASSLLSLAGGTDTQYF. As DNA, the CDR3 is TGCGCCAGCAGCTTGTTATCCCTAGCGGGAGGGACAGATACGCAGTATTTT. This chain joins TRBV5-1 and TRBJ2-3; 12 positions agree with TRBD2. Germline V gene sequence: CDR1 SGHRS, CDR2 YFSETQ. The CDR3 contains 17 residues. With 1 base clipped from V and 3 bases from J, the junction kept 6 bases outside the gene matches.

J is TRBJ2-1 and V is TRBV4-1; 10 bases line up with TRBD2. V lost 0 bases and J lost 4; bases outside the gene matches: 9. Germline lookup yields CDR1 MGHRA and CDR2 YSYEKL. CDR3 length: 18 amino acids. The CDR3 loop is CASSQDSGLADLYNEQFF. CDR3 coding DNA: TGCGCCAGCAGCCAAGATTCCGGACTAGCGGATTTGTACAATGAGCAGTTCTTC.

The chain uses TRBV4-3 and TRBJ1-2; TRBD1 matches 8 bases. The germline V gene has CDR1 LGHNA and CDR2 YSLEER. CDR3 length equals 15 residues. The ends lost 0 bases at V and 3 bases at J; junction bases unmatched: 3. CDR3 nucleotide sequence: TGCGCCAGCAGCCAAGAGGCGACAGGGGACTATGGCTACACCTTC. Encoded protein: CASSQEATGDYGYTF.

This clone has only a few counts. The chain couples TRBV10-3 to TRBJ1-2, with TRBD1 matching over 10 bases. The V gene end was trimmed by 9 bases and the J gene end by 3 bases; junction bases not matched to a gene: 1. Germline CDR1 and CDR2: ENHRY and SYGVKD. This CDR3 is built from 12 residues. CDR3 loop: CAMTGGDYGYTF. The CDR3 region has the DNA TGTGCCATGACAGGGGGCGACTATGGCTACACCTTC.

Only a few counts were recorded for this clone. The chain has TRBV7-9 and TRBJ2-3; maybe TRBD2 (6 bases). This CDR3 comprises 15 residues. Trimming took 2 bases from V and 0 from J, leaving 9 bases between them. The germline gives CDR1 SEHNR, CDR2 FQNEAQ (reference sequence). The CDR3: CASSLIAASTDTQYF. In DNA form, the CDR3 reads TGTGCCAGCAGCTTAATAGCGGCTAGCACAGATACGCAGTATTTT.

This clone was counted between two and nine times. J is TRBJ2-7 and V is TRBV27; 9 bases agree with TRBD1. Losses at the gene ends were 8 bases for V and 4 bases for J; bases not matched to a gene: 15. This CDR3 has 16 amino acids. Germline loops: CDR1 MNHEY, CDR2 SMNVEV (reference sequence). Here the CDR3 reads CASVVGTGSGPYEQYF. The CDR3 region has the DNA TGTGCCAGCGTTGTGGGGACAGGGAGCGGCCCTTACGAGCAGTACTTC.

This sequence joins TRBV4-2 and TRBJ2-7; 10 nucleotides line up with TRBD2. The better agreement between TRBJ2-5 and the DNA end casts doubt on the J call. This CDR3 has 14 residues. Looked up from germline, CDR1 is LGHNA and CDR2 is YNFKEQ. CDR3 amino acids: CASSQLAGEETQYF. The DNA for the CDR3 is TGTGCCAGCAGCCAACTAGCGGGAGAAGAGACCCAGTACTTC.

J is TRBJ2-5 and V is TRBV19; the match to TRBD1 covers 8 bases. V gave up 7 bases and J gave up 5 bases; unmatched junction bases: 3. Germline-derived CDR1 and CDR2 are LNHDA and SQIVND (reference sequence). CDR3 length equals 12 residues. DNA of the CDR3: TGTGCCAGTAACCACAGGGGGGAGACCCAGTACTTC. This codes for CASNHRGETQYF.

The chain has TRBV7-3 and TRBJ2-5; 9 bases agree with TRBD2. CDR3 length equals 13 residues. V was clipped by 5 bases and J by 11 bases; unmatched bases: 9. CDR1 and CDR2 (germline): SGHTA, FQGTGA. CDR3 nucleotide sequence: TGTGCCAGCAGCCTAGCGGGACGATTTGAGCAGTACTTC. Protein product: CASSLAGRFEQYF.

This clone was seen only a few times. The chain combines TRBV7-9 with TRBJ2-1; maybe TRBD2 (5 bases). Trimming shortened V by 6 bases and J by 7 bases, and 13 bases separated the two germline ends. The CDR3 has 13 amino acids. The germline V gene has CDR1 SEHNR and CDR2 FQNEAQ (reference sequence). The CDR3 loop reads CASRIPLANEQFF. Written as DNA, the CDR3 is TGTGCCAGCAGGATCCCCCTAGCAAATGAGCAGTTCTTC.

The genes are TRBV7-3 and TRBJ1-5; D call uncertain. Trimming took off 4 bases at V and 4 bases at J, with 8 bases between the two ends. CDR3 length: 13 residues. Looked up from germline, CDR1 is SGHTA and CDR2 is FQGTGA. The DNA of the CDR3 is TGTGCCAGCAGCTCTAGTTTTAATCAGCCCCAGCATTTT. Protein product: CASSSSFNQPQHF.

This clone has a handful of counts. The chain links TRBV7-9 to TRBJ2-2; D is uncertain. This CDR3 region has 13 residues. Trimming cost V 1 base and J 4 bases, with 4 bases left between them. Looked up from germline, CDR1 is SEHNR and CDR2 is FQNEAQ (reference sequence). The CDR3 reads CASSLVATGELFF. The CDR3 DNA reads as TGTGCCAGCAGCTTAGTAGCCACCGGGGAGCTGTTTTTT.

This chain joins TRBV6-1 and TRBJ1-1; no reliable D call. Germline loops: CDR1 MNHNS, CDR2 SASEGT. The CDR3 consists of 13 residues. The ends were cut back, 0 bases at V and 2 bases at J, with 4 bases in the middle. This CDR3 is CASSEAQNTEAFF. CDR3 DNA sequence: TGTGCCAGCAGTGAAGCTCAAAACACTGAAGCTTTCTTT.

This clone was picked up a small number of times. J is TRBJ2-1 and V is TRBV30, with D perhaps TRBD1 (6 bases). The V gene's germline CDR1 is GTSNPN and CDR2 SVGIG (reference sequence). CDR3 length equals 16 residues. V was pared by 5 bases and J by 0 bases, with 17 bases between. The CDR3 protein is CAWVGNRVSSYNEQFF. The CDR3 nucleotides are TGTGCCTGGGTGGGAAACAGGGTAAGCTCCTACAATGAGCAGTTCTTC.

As regards this clone: The same CDR3 arises from other DNA sequences in this sample as well. V gene TRBV20-1 combines with J gene TRBJ2-7; D uncertain. Germline CDR1 and CDR2: DFQATT and SNEGSKA (reference sequence). The CDR3 sequence is 11 residues long. With 3 bases removed from V and 3 bases from J, the gap between germline ends came to 6 bases. CDR3 sequence reads: CSASSSYEQYF. The CDR3 region has the DNA TGCAGTGCTAGTTCCAGCTACGAGCAGTACTTC.

The chain couples TRBV2 to TRBJ1-1; 9 bases align to TRBD1. From germline, CDR1 is SNHLY and CDR2 FYNNEI. CDR3 length equals 15 residues. Trimming at V came to 6 bases and at J to 1 base, leaving 6 bases not matched to a gene. The CDR3 nucleotides are TGTGCCAGCAGGGGAGGGACAGGGAAGAACACTGAAGCTTTCTTT. It yields the protein CASRGGTGKNTEAFF.

The chain links TRBV4-1 to TRBJ2-1; TRBD2 aligns across 8 bases. The V and J ends lost 4 bases and 0 bases, in that order; junction bases with no gene match: 2. The CDR3 consists of 15 residues. The germline CDR1 and CDR2 sequences are MGHRA and YSYEKL. CDR3 in DNA: TGCGCCAGCAGCCGGAGCGGGAGCTCCTACAATGAGCAGTTCTTC. Residues: CASSRSGSSYNEQFF.

In its sample, this clone was seen a few times. V gene TRBV5-4 combines with J gene TRBJ1-2; 12 nucleotides agree with TRBD1. Germline V lookup: CDR1 SGHNT, CDR2 YYREEE (reference sequence). This CDR3 has 15 amino acids. J lost 2 bases, V lost 4 bases, and 3 bases had no gene match. CDR3 sequence reads: CASSGDRGQNYGYTF. The CDR3 bases are TGTGCCAGCAGCGGGGACAGGGGGCAAAACTATGGCTACACCTTC.

The chain carries TRBV6-1 and TRBJ2-2, with TRBD1 identical over 8 bases. The junction had 9 bases not matched to a gene; V was cut back by 4 bases and J by 5 bases. The CDR3 has 16 residues. CDR1 and CDR2 from the germline V gene are MNHNS and SASEGT. The CDR3 here is CASSATGGWDTGELFF. CDR3 coding DNA: TGTGCCAGCAGTGCCACAGGGGGTTGGGATACCGGGGAGCTGTTTTTT.

This clone was counted only a few times. This chain joins TRBV25-1 and TRBJ1-1; D might be TRBD1 (5 bases). The V gene lost 5 bases and the J gene lost 4 bases, with 23 bases spanning the gap. CDR3 size: 17 residues. Germline V gene sequence: CDR1 MGHDK, CDR2 SYGVNS. This chain's CDR3 is CASSPLPKGALGTEAFF. CDR3 in DNA: TGTGCCAGCAGTCCCCTCCCCAAAGGGGCGTTGGGCACTGAAGCTTTCTTT.

V is TRBV5-6 and J is TRBJ2-1; 7 nucleotides match TRBD2. The V segment lost 6 bases and the J segment 4 bases; nucleotides outside the gene matches: 7. CDR3 length: 14 residues. Germline assignment: CDR1 SGHDT and CDR2 YYEEEE. The CDR3 sequence: CASIKAGPYNEQFF. DNA of the CDR3: TGTGCCAGCATCAAAGCGGGGCCGTACAATGAGCAGTTCTTC.

This chain connects TRBV5-1 to TRBJ2-2, with D tentatively TRBD2 (6 bases). CDR1 is SGHRS, CDR2 YFSETQ, per germline. The length of the CDR3 is 17 residues. V was trimmed by 4 bases and J by 7 bases, leaving 23 bases between them. CDR3: CASSAPTRGAFGGELFF. The CDR3 nucleotides are TGCGCCAGCAGCGCCCCAACGCGGGGTGCGTTCGGCGGGGAGCTGTTTTTT.

This clone was seen a handful of times. The rearrangement joins TRBV7-2 to TRBJ2-1; 7 nucleotides align to TRBD2. The CDR3 totals 13 residues. Germline V lookup: CDR1 SGHTA, CDR2 FQGNSA. With 4 bases clipped from V and 11 bases from J, the junction kept 8 bases outside the gene matches. In nucleotides, the CDR3 is TGTGCCAGCAGCTGGGGGACTACCAGGCAGCAGTTCTTC. Translated: CASSWGTTRQQFF.

The chain carries TRBV28 and TRBJ2-5; 12 bases align to TRBD2. Trimming took 3 bases from V and 1 from J; bases not matched to a gene: 9. The CDR3 length is 18 residues. CDR1 is MDHEN and CDR2 is SYDVKM in the germline V gene. CDR3 residues: CASSFMPPGLAGQETQYF. The CDR3 DNA reads TGTGCCAGCAGTTTCATGCCCCCGGGACTAGCGGGCCAAGAGACCCAGTACTTC.

Concerning this clone: Different DNA sequences within this sample yield the same CDR3. The chain joins TRBV4-3 to TRBJ2-2; 7 bases fit TRBD2. CDR3 length: 16 amino acids. V shed 1 base, J shed 0 bases, and the junction held 2 bases outside the gene matches. CDR1 LGHNA and CDR2 YSLEER come from the germline V gene. The CDR3 DNA reads TGCGCCAGCAGCCAAGCCCTAGCGGCGAACACCGGGGAGCTGTTTTTT. Protein sequence: CASSQALAANTGELFF.

The chain has TRBV7-6 and TRBJ1-1, with D possibly being TRBD1 (6 bases). The germline V gene has CDR1 SGHVS and CDR2 FNYEAQ. The CDR3 sequence is 17 residues long. The V and J ends lost 4 bases and 2 bases respectively, with 20 bases between them. CDR3 region: CASSYKPGTYFNTEAFF. The CDR3 DNA reads as TGTGCCAGCAGCTACAAACCCGGGACATACTTTAACACTGAAGCTTTCTTT.

The chain is built from TRBV29-1 and TRBJ2-1, with 9 bases lining up with TRBD2. J was trimmed by 9 bases and V by 2 bases; bases with no gene match: 5. Germline lookup yields CDR1 SQVTM and CDR2 ANQGSEA. The CDR3 is 13 residues long. The CDR3 protein is CSVERTSDGEQFF. CDR3 coding DNA: TGCAGCGTTGAACGGACTAGCGACGGTGAGCAGTTCTTC.